The source of this TCR beta chain is a study of T cells in Graves' hyperthyroidism and ophthalmopathy. Findings and caveats of the study: Ophthalmopathy stood apart from stable hyperthyroidism in a 13 V-J model. Ophthalmopathy was model-predicted a median roughly 6.3 months pre-onset.

This CDR3 region has 15 residues. The junction had 8 bases not matched to a gene; V was cut back by 6 bases and J by 5 bases. Patients aged 18 to 65 had newly diagnosed hyperthyroidism that had lasted under 2 months. Exclusion followed for patients with uncontrolled infection, other autoimmune disease, pregnancy or lactation. This clonotype was seen a few times. Its cognate antigen is unknown. A read error is possible here, since a much larger clone lies one base away. Amplification targeted TCR beta CDR3 regions from RNA transcripts. RT-PCR in the first round (using the HTBI primer set) targeted the TCR CDR3. From the multiplex PCR reads, TCRdb called clonotypes with MiXCR, one entry per CDR3 protein. This sample has around 450,000 distinct CDR3 sequences; around a sixth occur once, and the top ten carry around an eighth.

The chain combines TRBV12-3 or TRBV12-4 with TRBJ2-7; 12 bases agree with TRBD1. The TCR was taken from a woman aged 18-30 years with Graves' hyperthyroidism. Sequencing used blood. Here the CDR3 DNA reads TGTGCCAGCAGGCGAGGGACAGGGGGCCCCCACGAGCAGTACTTC. This translates into CASRRGTGGPHEQYF.